Listed below are T cell receptor beta chains from one sample, sequenced in a study of blood T cell repertoires in COVID-19. This table comes from immunoSEQ multiplex PCR, and its TCRdb copy is limited to in-frame clones, with some not included. The table lists tens of thousands of clones, more than 75% of them singletons, with approximately 15% in the top ten. The sample taken for sequencing was peripheral blood. The receptors come from a woman older than 75 with acute or convalescent COVID-19. Both conserved end residues are trimmed from each CDR3. Only some rows state a clone size, as once, few, many or a class for expanded clones.

CDR3 length: 14; J gene: TRBJ2-1; V gene: TRBV27; clone size: -; CDR3 protein: ASSSGTSGRGNEQF
CDR3 length: 18; J gene: TRBJ2-1; V gene: TRBV7-2; clone size: -; CDR3 protein: ASSLAHNVLGLAGNNEQF
CDR3 length: 13; J gene: TRBJ1-2; V gene: TRBV24-1; clone size: few; CDR3 protein: ATSARSGGNYGYT
CDR3 length: 14; J gene: TRBJ2-1; V gene: TRBV27; clone size: once; CDR3 protein: ASFGRGRFSYNEQF
CDR3 length: 12; J gene: TRBJ1-2; V gene: TRBV6-7; clone size: few; CDR3 protein: ASSYSTGGNGYT
CDR3 length: 14; J gene: TRBJ1-4; V gene: TRBV4-3; clone size: -; CDR3 protein: ASSQDILFTPEKLF
CDR3 length: 13; J gene: TRBJ1-4; V gene: TRBV6-2/TRBV6-3; clone size: -; CDR3 protein: ASSSGRATNEKLF
CDR3 length: 13; J gene: TRBJ1-2; V gene: TRBV28; clone size: -; CDR3 protein: ASSLPPGTGGGYT
CDR3 length: 11; J gene: TRBJ1-2; V gene: TRBV6-2/TRBV6-3; clone size: -; CDR3 protein: ASSATGLYGYT
CDR3 length: 15; J gene: TRBJ1-6; V gene: TRBV5-8; clone size: -; CDR3 protein: ASSLDLTGTPNSPLH
CDR3 length: 12; J gene: TRBJ1-5; V gene: TRBV15; clone size: -; CDR3 protein: ATSKDRINQPQH
CDR3 length: 13; J gene: TRBJ2-4; V gene: TRBV24-1; clone size: -; CDR3 protein: ATSDARGGKNIQY
CDR3 length: 10; J gene: TRBJ2-7; V gene: TRBV6-6; clone size: once; CDR3 protein: ASSSSTLQQY
CDR3 length: 12; J gene: TRBJ1-6; V gene: TRBV9; clone size: -; CDR3 protein: ASSVRVLDSPLH
CDR3 length: 11; J gene: TRBJ2-2; V gene: TRBV5-5; clone size: -; CDR3 protein: ASSDRGHEELF
CDR3 length: 15; J gene: TRBJ2-1; V gene: TRBV6-1; clone size: -; CDR3 protein: ASSAPGAGVYFNEQF
CDR3 length: 11; J gene: TRBJ2-7; V gene: TRBV4-1; clone size: -; CDR3 protein: ASSQGGFGEQY
CDR3 length: 15; J gene: TRBJ1-1; V gene: TRBV7-2; clone size: -; CDR3 protein: ASSLALGGAGNTEAF
CDR3 length: 16; J gene: TRBJ2-3; V gene: TRBV28; clone size: -; CDR3 protein: ASSLLITGLKGGGTQY
CDR3 length: 16; J gene: TRBJ1-3; V gene: TRBV6-2/TRBV6-3; clone size: -; CDR3 protein: ASSRGLGRILSGNTIY
CDR3 length: 10; J gene: TRBJ2-5; V gene: TRBV2; clone size: -; CDR3 protein: ASSASQGTQY
CDR3 length: 15; J gene: TRBJ1-3; V gene: TRBV5-1; clone size: -; CDR3 protein: ASSLVGRADSGNTIY
CDR3 length: 13; J gene: TRBJ2-1; V gene: TRBV5-1; clone size: -; CDR3 protein: ASSLEASGDNEQF
CDR3 length: 13; J gene: TRBJ1-2; V gene: TRBV5-6; clone size: -; CDR3 protein: ASSLGTGGFYGYT
CDR3 length: 14; J gene: TRBJ2-3; V gene: TRBV27; clone size: -; CDR3 protein: ASRHGQGSSADTQY
CDR3 length: 16; J gene: TRBJ1-2; V gene: TRBV28; clone size: -; CDR3 protein: ASSSRPSTQGISYGYT
CDR3 length: 12; J gene: TRBJ2-1; V gene: TRBV6-1; clone size: -; CDR3 protein: ASSENSGFGEQF
CDR3 length: 13; J gene: TRBJ2-1; V gene: TRBV15; clone size: -; CDR3 protein: ATSPVRGGYNEQF
CDR3 length: 13; J gene: TRBJ2-7; V gene: TRBV5-4; clone size: -; CDR3 protein: ASSSPGTSVYEQY
CDR3 length: 14; J gene: TRBJ2-7; V gene: TRBV5-4; clone size: once; CDR3 protein: ASSLGGSGRAYEQY
CDR3 length: 11; J gene: TRBJ2-5; V gene: TRBV19; clone size: -; CDR3 protein: ASQQGARETQY
CDR3 length: 16; J gene: TRBJ2-5; V gene: TRBV7-8; clone size: -; CDR3 protein: ASSPTLSISRAGETQY
CDR3 length: 14; J gene: TRBJ1-4; V gene: TRBV9; clone size: -; CDR3 protein: ASSGGGTGTFEKLF
CDR3 length: 11; J gene: TRBJ1-1; V gene: TRBV12-3/TRBV12-4; clone size: once; CDR3 protein: ASSSGGRGEAF
CDR3 length: 14; J gene: TRBJ2-2; V gene: TRBV4-1; clone size: once; CDR3 protein: ASSTGTSGFTGELF
CDR3 length: 16; J gene: TRBJ2-7; V gene: TRBV27; clone size: -; CDR3 protein: ASSPTGGSYSDAYEQY
CDR3 length: 14; J gene: TRBJ2-1; V gene: TRBV15; clone size: -; CDR3 protein: ATSRGGQGSYNEQF
CDR3 length: 9; J gene: TRBJ1-2; V gene: TRBV10-2; clone size: once; CDR3 protein: ASSELYGYT
CDR3 length: 15; J gene: TRBJ2-2; V gene: TRBV3-1/TRBV3-2; clone size: -; CDR3 protein: ASSPSGQLQNTGELF
CDR3 length: 13; J gene: TRBJ1-2; V gene: TRBV5-4; clone size: -; CDR3 protein: ASSSARQGRNGYT
CDR3 length: 15; J gene: TRBJ2-2; V gene: TRBV10-1; clone size: -; CDR3 protein: ASSVPAGLVNTGELF